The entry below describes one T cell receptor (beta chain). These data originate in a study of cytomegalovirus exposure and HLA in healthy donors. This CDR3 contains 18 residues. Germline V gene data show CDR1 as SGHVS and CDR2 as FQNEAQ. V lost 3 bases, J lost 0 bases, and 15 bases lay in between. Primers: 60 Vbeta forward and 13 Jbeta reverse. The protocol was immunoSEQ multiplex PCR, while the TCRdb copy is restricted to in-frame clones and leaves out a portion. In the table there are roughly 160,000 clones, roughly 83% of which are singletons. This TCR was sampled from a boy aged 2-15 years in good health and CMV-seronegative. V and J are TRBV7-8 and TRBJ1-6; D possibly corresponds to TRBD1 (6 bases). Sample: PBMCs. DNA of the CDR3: TGTGCCAGCAGCTTCAGGACAGCTACCAGCTCCTATAATTCACCCCTCCACTTT. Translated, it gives CASSFRTATSSYNSPLHF.